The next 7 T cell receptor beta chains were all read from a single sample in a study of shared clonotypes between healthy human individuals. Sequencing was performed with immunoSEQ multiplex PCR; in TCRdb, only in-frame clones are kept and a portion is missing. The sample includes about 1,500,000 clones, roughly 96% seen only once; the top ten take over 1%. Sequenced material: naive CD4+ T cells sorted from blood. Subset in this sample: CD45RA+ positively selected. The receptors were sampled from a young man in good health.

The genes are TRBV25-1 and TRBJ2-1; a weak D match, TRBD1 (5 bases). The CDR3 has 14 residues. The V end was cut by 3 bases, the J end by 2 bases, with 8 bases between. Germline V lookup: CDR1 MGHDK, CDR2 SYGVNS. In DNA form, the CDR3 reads TGTGCCAGCAGTGATCCAGGGACCTACAATGAGCAGTTCTTC. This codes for CASSDPGTYNEQFF.

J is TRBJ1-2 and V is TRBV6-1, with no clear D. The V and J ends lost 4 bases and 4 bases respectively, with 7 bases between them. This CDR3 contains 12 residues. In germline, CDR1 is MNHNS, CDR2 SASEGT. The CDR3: CASSVDRYGYTF. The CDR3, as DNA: TGTGCCAGCAGTGTCGACCGCTATGGCTACACCTTC.

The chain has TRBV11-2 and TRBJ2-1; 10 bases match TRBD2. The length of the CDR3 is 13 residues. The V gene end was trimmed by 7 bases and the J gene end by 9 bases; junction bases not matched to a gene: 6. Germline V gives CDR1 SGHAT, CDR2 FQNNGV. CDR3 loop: CASTQWTSGEQFF. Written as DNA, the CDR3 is TGTGCCAGCACCCAGTGGACTAGCGGTGAGCAGTTCTTC.

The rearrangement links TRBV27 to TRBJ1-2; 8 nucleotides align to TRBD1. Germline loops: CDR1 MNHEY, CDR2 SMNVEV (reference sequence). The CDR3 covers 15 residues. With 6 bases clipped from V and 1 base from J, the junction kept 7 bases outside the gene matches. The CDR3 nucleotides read TGTGCCAGCAGGCGCGGTGACAGGGGTAACTATGGCTACACCTTC. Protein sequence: CASRRGDRGNYGYTF.

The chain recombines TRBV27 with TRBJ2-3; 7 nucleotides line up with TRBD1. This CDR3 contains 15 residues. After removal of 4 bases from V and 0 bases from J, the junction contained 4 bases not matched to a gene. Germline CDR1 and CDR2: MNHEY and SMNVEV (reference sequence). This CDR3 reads CASSYRGRSTDTQYF. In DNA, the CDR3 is TGTGCCAGCAGTTACAGGGGTCGGAGCACAGATACGCAGTATTTT.

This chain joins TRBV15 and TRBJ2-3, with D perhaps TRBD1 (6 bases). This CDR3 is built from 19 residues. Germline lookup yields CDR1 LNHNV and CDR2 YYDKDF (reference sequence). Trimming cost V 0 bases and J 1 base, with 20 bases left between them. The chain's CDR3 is CATSRDPAAGQRRTDTQYF. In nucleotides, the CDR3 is TGTGCCACCAGCAGAGACCCAGCCGCCGGACAGCGCCGCACAGATACGCAGTATTTT. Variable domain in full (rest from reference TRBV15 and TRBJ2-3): DAMVIQNPRYQVTQFGKPVTLSCSQTLNHNVMYWYQQKSSQAPKLLFHYYDKDFNNEADTPDNFQSRRPNTSFCFLDIRSPGLGDTAMYLCATSRDPAAGQRRTDTQYFGPGTRLTVL.

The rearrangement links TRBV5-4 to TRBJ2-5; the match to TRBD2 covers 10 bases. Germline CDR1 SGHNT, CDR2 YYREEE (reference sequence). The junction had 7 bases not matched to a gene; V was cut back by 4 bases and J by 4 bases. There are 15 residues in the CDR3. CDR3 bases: TGTGCCAGCAGCAGAGCGGGAGGGATGGGAGAGACCCAGTACTTC. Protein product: CASSRAGGMGETQYF.